This T cell receptor beta chain was captured in a study of T cell repertoires in cytomegalovirus infection. Study overall: Selection of CMV epitopes for the study included recently identified HLA-C-restricted and well-studied HLA-B-restricted ones. Public TCR beta signatures were indicative of both CMV infection and a matching HLA type.

MiXCR was run by TCRdb on the reads, yielding one entry per CDR3 protein. Among approximately 910,000 distinct CDR3 sequences, about a third were seen once, and the ten largest hold about 14%. The length of the CDR3 is 14 residues. Germline-derived CDR1 and CDR2 are SGHVS and FQNEAQ. Trimming at V came to 5 bases and at J to 8 bases, leaving 8 bases not matched to a gene. This clonotype appeared many times. Its antigen remains unknown. Study-wide points: Predominance within the ex vivo response was attributable to HLA-C-restricted CMV-specific TCR beta clonotypes.

The chain couples TRBV7-8 to TRBJ1-4; 7 bases match TRBD1. The specimen comprised cultured CD8+ T cells from PBMCs, sampled from culture after CMV antigen stimulation. The sequence derives from a human donor in good health (CMV status not recorded). Some clones in this sample may be carry-over from other donors' samples. The CDR3 here is CASSPDRAGEKLFF. In nucleotides, the CDR3 is TGTGCCAGCAGCCCCGACAGGGCGGGGGAAAAACTGTTTTTT.